What follows are 7 T cell receptor beta chains derived from one specimen sequenced in a study of T-cell memory formation after mild COVID-19. TCRdb reanalysed the 5' RACE reads using MiXCR and keeps one entry per CDR3 protein. The sample consists of some 120,000 distinct CDR3 sequences, 17% of them appearing once. Sequencing input: PBMCs or a T cell subset sorted from them (not recorded which). These receptors all come from a man aged 18 to 29 who had mild COVID-19 (a few samples of this study predate the infection). Cell type and time point are not known.

The V gene is TRBV19, the J gene TRBJ2-3, with D perhaps assigned TRBD1 or TRBD2 (5 bases each). The CDR3 consists of 14 residues. CDR1 LNHDA and CDR2 SQIVND come from the germline V gene (reference sequence). Trimming removed 5 bases at V and 3 bases at J, with 12 bases between. The CDR3 region has the DNA TGTGCCAGTAGTCCGGGGCCGGGTACAGATACGCAGTATTTT. This codes for CASSPGPGTDTQYF.

This sequence joins TRBV9 and TRBJ2-5, with unresolved D. CDR3 length: 13 residues. The ends were cut back, 0 bases at V and 3 bases at J, with 6 bases in the middle. Germline V gene data show CDR1 as SGDLS and CDR2 as YYNGEE. The CDR3 region is CASSVGRKETQYF. In nucleotides, the CDR3 is TGTGCCAGCAGCGTAGGCAGGAAAGAGACCCAGTACTTC.

The sample holds a few counts of this clonotype. The chain has TRBV12-3 or TRBV12-4 and TRBJ1-6; D remains ambiguous. V was clipped by 6 bases and J by 0 bases, with 9 bases between them. The CDR3 totals 15 residues. CDR3 amino acids: CASSGPSSYNSPLHF. CDR3 sequence (DNA): TGTGCCAGCAGCGGACCGAGCTCCTATAATTCACCCCTCCACTTT.

J is TRBJ2-7 and V is TRBV7-9; 7 bases are shared with TRBD2. The germline V gene encodes CDR1 SEHNR and CDR2 FQNEAQ (reference sequence). This CDR3 is 17 amino acids long. V shed 1 base and J 0 bases; nucleotides not matched to a gene: 9. The CDR3 DNA reads as TGTGCCAGCAGCTTAGAGGTTGGGCGGGGGAGCTCCTACGAGCAGTACTTC. It encodes CASSLEVGRGSSYEQYF.

This clonotype was detected a few times. V and J are TRBV10-3 and TRBJ2-5; D may correspond to TRBD1 or TRBD2 (5 bases each). CDR1 ENHRY and CDR2 SYGVKD come from the germline V gene. V lost 8 bases and J lost 1, with 5 bases in between. This CDR3 is 11 amino acids long. The CDR3 loop reads CAIGGQETQYF. CDR3 DNA: TGTGCCATCGGGGGCCAAGAGACCCAGTACTTC.

In this sample, this clonotype turned up a few times. The chain uses TRBV12-3 or TRBV12-4 and TRBJ2-5, with D unclear. The CDR3 consists of 13 residues. Between the trimmed V and J ends, which lost 3 bases and 3 bases, there was a span of 8 bases. CDR3 DNA: TGTGCCAGCAGTTTTAACCGAGAAGAGACCCAGTACTTC. It is translated as CASSFNREETQYF.

The chain is built from TRBV11-2 and TRBJ2-7; no clear D. Trimming stripped 0 bases from V and 6 bases from J, with 12 bases between. The CDR3 sequence is 14 residues long. CDR1 SGHAT and CDR2 FQNNGV come from the germline V gene. The CDR3: CASSLDRLSPEQYF. Here the CDR3 DNA reads TGTGCCAGCAGCTTAGATAGGTTATCGCCCGAGCAGTACTTC. The full variable domain, completed using reference TRBV11-2 and TRBJ2-7, is EAGVAQSPRYKIIEKRQSVAFWCNPISGHATLYWYQQILGQGPKLLIQFQNNGVVDDSQLPKDRFSAERLKGVDSTLKIQPAKLEDSAVYLCASSLDRLSPEQYFGPGTRLTVT.